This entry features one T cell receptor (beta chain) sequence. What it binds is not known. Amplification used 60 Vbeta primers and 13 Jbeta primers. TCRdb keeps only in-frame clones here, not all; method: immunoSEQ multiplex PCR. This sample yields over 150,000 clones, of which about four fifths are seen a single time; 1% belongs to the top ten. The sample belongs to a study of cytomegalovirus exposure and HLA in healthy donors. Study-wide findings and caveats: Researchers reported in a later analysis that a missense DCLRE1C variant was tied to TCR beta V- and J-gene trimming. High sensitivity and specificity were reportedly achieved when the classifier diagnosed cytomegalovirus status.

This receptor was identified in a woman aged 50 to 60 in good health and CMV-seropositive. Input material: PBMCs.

CDR3 nucleotides: TGCGCCAGCAGCATAGGGGGCGCGGAGACCCAGTACTTC. Protein: CASSIGGAETQYF. The V and J genes are TRBV5-1 and TRBJ2-5; 7 bases agree with TRBD1. The trim removed 4 bases at V and 5 bases at J, leaving 5 bases unmatched. Germline CDR1 reads SGHRS; CDR2 reads YFSETQ. The CDR3 extends over 13 amino acids.